Listed here is a single TCR beta chain. The CDR3 sequence is 15 residues long. V dropped 4 bases and J dropped 5; count of bases not matched to a gene: 8. Germline V gene data show CDR1 as SQVTM and CDR2 as ANQGSEA. These data belong to a study of blood T cell repertoires in COVID-19. Across the study: The samples span acute and convalescent COVID-19 from the United States, Italy and Spain. T cells, B-cell-depleted T cells, or PBMCs supplied cDNA or gDNA.

In the authors' methods: By means of reference gene primer amplification, nucleated cell counts were estimated. Sequencing used immunoSEQ multiplex PCR; TCRdb keeps in-frame clones, though not all of them. V and J calls and clone size are copied from that table; D and trimming were computed from the DNA. Here the sample spans roughly 190,000 clones, about four fifths being singletons. The chain recombines TRBV29-1 with TRBJ2-5; 12 bases align to TRBD2. Sequenced sample: peripheral blood. This clonotype was obtained from a woman aged 70-85 years with active or convalescent COVID-19. This CDR3 is CSVARTSGKQETQYF. DNA of the CDR3: TGCAGCGTTGCTAGGACTAGCGGGAAGCAGGAGACCCAGTACTTC.